This T cell receptor beta chain was sequenced for a study of blood T cells in healthy people across ages (dated by TCRdb to 2014 to 2015). A note on the overall study: In model experiments, template switching captured about one uniquely barcoded TCR beta cDNA molecule for every two T cells. Using deep sequencing normalized with unique cDNA molecular identifiers, the study measured how TCR beta repertoire diversity changes with age. The donors were divided into four age groups: young (average around 17 years), middle-aged (over 35), aged (approximately 59) and long-lived (around 80). Donors of different ages were randomly distributed across sequencing lanes to avoid experimental bias. Using the same blood draw, the study looked at two additional independent replicas of 1 million unique cDNA reads for two donors, one aged 18 to 29 and the other aged 80 or older. Broader findings and caveats from the paper: Compared with the aged group, the long-lived group had more naive CD4+ T cells, fewer expanded clones and increased TCR diversity, a pattern suggesting age selection. Observed TCR beta diversity per million T cells fell roughly linearly with age, and a significant reduction was already apparent by age roughly 40. The CMV infection status of donors was not known, potentially confounding age-related changes in expanded clonotypes. The percentage of naive T cells measured by flow cytometry correlated strongly with observed TCR beta diversity. Conclusive comparison of naive and antigen-experienced compartments was prevented by the profiling of bulk unsorted PBMCs. Estimates of total diversity based on one million sequenced T cells were regarded as lower bounds and as underestimates.

About this clonotype: What antigen it recognizes has not been identified. The junction departs from the called germline gene at one end, perhaps through a read error.

The germline V gene yields SGDLS for CDR1 and YYNGEE for CDR2. Spanning cysteine to phenylalanine, the CDR3 consists of 13 amino acids. Just CDR3 DNA is preserved here, 39 bases in frame from base 1. The library was prepared using 5' RACE. TCRdb records Illumina HiSeq 2500 as the sequencer. A second PCR of about 6 to 11 cycles was run with a J-beta primer mix and a sample-barcoded 5' primer. A unique molecular identifier was introduced onto each TCR beta cDNA molecule by a template-switch 5' adaptor carrying 12 random nucleotides. Each sample yielded at least 3 million CDR3-containing paired-end reads. First-strand cDNA synthesis was performed from all RNA using the Mint cDNA synthesis kit, with priming by a TRBC-specific oligonucleotide. Following uracil-DNA glycosylase treatment, all cDNA underwent a first 18-cycle PCR with the universal primers M1SS and BC2_uni_R. The source study handled its data this way. Normalization of each sample was performed by random selection of 1 million high-quality reads, each carrying a distinct molecular identifier. Instead of being binned into consensus sequences, reads with shared molecular identifiers were discarded. MiTCR, with a Q25 quality threshold and the strictest error-elimination algorithm, was used for CDR3 identification, clonotype clustering and error correction. Lower-bound total TCR beta diversity was estimated with a nonparametric unseen species model using Euler transformation. The public sequencing data were trimmed at Q25 with fastp and processed into clonotypes with MiXCR by TCRdb, which kept only in-frame beta chains. When rows share a CDR3 protein, they turn into one entry using the most common DNA and genes. These V and J calls rely on TCRdb rather than the paper's analysis. The sample table holds around 620,000 distinct CDR3 sequences, of which 27% were seen once. The ten biggest clones cover 18% of the sample.

Donors were 30 to 45 systemically healthy Caucasian individuals from Russia aged roughly 6 to 90 years. About 10 milliliters of peripheral blood were drawn from each donor into EDTA-treated Vacutainer tubes. Ficoll-Paque density-gradient centrifugation was used to isolate PBMCs, with at least 6.5 million per sample. Total RNA, at least 5 micrograms per sample, was extracted from PBMCs with Trizol reagent. For every donor, flow cytometry on a PBMC aliquot measured the percentage of naive CD45RAhigh/CD27high T cells. The chain couples TRBV9 to TRBJ1-6; the D gene assignment is ambiguous. The source of this sequence is a woman in her seventies in good health. Sequenced: blood. The DNA is TGCGCCAGCAGCGTAGGTACGGATTCACCCCTCCACTTT. The resulting protein is CASSVGTDSPLHF.